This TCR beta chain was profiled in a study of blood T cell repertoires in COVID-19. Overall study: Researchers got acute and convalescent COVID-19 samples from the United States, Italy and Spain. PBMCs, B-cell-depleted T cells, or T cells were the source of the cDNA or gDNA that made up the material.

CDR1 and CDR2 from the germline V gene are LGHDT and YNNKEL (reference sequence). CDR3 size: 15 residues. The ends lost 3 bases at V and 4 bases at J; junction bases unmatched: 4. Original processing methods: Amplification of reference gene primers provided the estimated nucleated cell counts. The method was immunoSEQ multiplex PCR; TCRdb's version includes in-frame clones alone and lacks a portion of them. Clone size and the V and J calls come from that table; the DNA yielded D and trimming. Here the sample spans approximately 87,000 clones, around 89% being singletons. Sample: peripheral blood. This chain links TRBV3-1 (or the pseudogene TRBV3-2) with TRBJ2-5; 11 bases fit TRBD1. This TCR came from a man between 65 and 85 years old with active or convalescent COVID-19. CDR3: CASSHTGTGGETQYF. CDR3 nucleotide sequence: TGTGCCAGCAGCCATACCGGGACAGGGGGAGAGACCCAGTACTTC.